This T cell receptor (beta chain) derives from a study of neoadjuvant nivolumab and ipilimumab in lung cancer (dated by TCRdb to about 2020). Background on the whole study: Intravenous nivolumab was dosed at 3 mg/kg on days 1, 15 and 29, and in the combination arm ipilimumab 1 mg/kg was added on day 1 only. A total of roughly 45 patients with operable NSCLC were treated in the trial, with around 23 randomized to nivolumab monotherapy and approximately 20 randomized to nivolumab plus ipilimumab. TCR repertoires in pretherapy (baseline) peripheral blood were compared with TCR repertoires in tumors resected at surgery after neoadjuvant immune checkpoint blockade. The primary trial endpoint was the major pathologic response (MPR) rate in the intention-to-treat population in each study arm. Matched pretherapy and resected tumor pairs were analyzed from seven patients, of whom four had been treated with nivolumab and three with nivolumab plus ipilimumab. General findings and caveats noted by the study authors: There was no significant correlation between TCR clonality and pathologic tumor regression, and just a single major-pathologic-response sample was available for the clonality-regression analysis. From pretherapy to surgery, tumor T-cell richness and clonality increased in three of three dual-therapy tumors but in only two of four nivolumab-treated tumors. A small number of samples was subjected to TCR sequencing. TCR richness and clonality were greater in resected tumors than in tumor-adjacent uninvolved lung, and increases were seen in more dual-therapy-treated tumors. Pretherapy blood TCR richness correlated positively with richness in tumors resected after neoadjuvant therapy (Spearman R ~ 0.79).

The receptor library was made with the immunoSEQ multiplex PCR assay. For the original study's pipeline: Richness and clonality were used to summarize the repertoires, and clones that significantly expanded or contracted between pre- and post-therapy samples were identified. TCRdb's version of the immuneACCESS table is confined to in-frame rearrangements and falls short of the full clone set. An unresolved V gene accounts for under half of the shortfall where checked; the remainder is of unknown origin. V, J and clone size reflect that table, while D and trimming were determined from the DNA. The sample includes around 4,500 clones, with 70% to 80% observed a single time. The top ten hold over 3% of the sample. This clone occurred once. Its antigen is not yet known. Nothing much larger sits one base from this clone, and base qualities are not available. This sample's time point label indicates: at surgical resection after neoadjuvant nivolumab +/- ipilimumab. The samples were obtained from NEOSTAR, a phase 2 randomized trial that tested neoadjuvant nivolumab or nivolumab plus ipilimumab, followed by surgery, in operable NSCLC. Tumor-adjacent uninvolved lung was collected at resection and served as a matched non-tumor comparison for resected tumor TCR repertoires.

This clonotype originated in an adult with non-small cell lung cancer. Some clones in this sample may be carry-over from other donors' samples. The material was normal lung tissue adjacent to the tumor, obtained after neoadjuvant nivolumab, alone or with ipilimumab, at or shortly before surgery.

DNA sequence: TGTGCCAGCAGGACAGGGGCCGGGGTGGAGACCCAGTACTTC. Translated, it gives CASRTGAGVETQYF. The sequence links TRBV6-1 to TRBJ2-5, and 8 bases in between align with TRBD1. Unmatched junction bases come to 8, with V trimmed by 6 bases and J by 5 bases. CDR1 and CDR2 are drawn from the germline V gene: MNHNS, SASEGT. The cysteine opens and the phenylalanine closes a CDR3 of 14 amino acids. Left in the record is the CDR3 DNA by itself, 42 bases read in frame from the first base.